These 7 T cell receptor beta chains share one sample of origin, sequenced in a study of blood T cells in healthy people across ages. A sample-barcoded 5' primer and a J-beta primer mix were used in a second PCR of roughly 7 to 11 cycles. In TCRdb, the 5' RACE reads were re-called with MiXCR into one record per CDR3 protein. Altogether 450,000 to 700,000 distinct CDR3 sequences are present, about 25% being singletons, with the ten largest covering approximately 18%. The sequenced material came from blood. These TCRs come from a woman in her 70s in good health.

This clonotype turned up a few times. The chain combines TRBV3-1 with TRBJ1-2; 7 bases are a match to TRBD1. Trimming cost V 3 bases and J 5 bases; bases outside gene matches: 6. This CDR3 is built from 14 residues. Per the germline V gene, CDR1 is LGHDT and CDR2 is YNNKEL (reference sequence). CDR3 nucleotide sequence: TGTGCCAGCAGCCAGGGGGGACAGATTTATGGCTACACCTTC. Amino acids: CASSQGGQIYGYTF. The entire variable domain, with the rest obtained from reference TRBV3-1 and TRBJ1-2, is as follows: DTAVSQTPKYLVTQMGNDKSIKCEQNLGHDTMYWYKQDSKKFLKIMFSYNNKELIINETVPNRFSPKSPDKAHLNLHINSLELGDSAVYFCASSQGGQIYGYTFGSGTRLTVV.

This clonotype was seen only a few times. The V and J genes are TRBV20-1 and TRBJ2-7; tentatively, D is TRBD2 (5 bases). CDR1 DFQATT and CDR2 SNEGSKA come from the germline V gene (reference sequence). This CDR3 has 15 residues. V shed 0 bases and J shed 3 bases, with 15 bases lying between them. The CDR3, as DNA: TGCAGTGCTAGAGACGGGGAACCCCCTCTCTACGAGCAGTACTTC. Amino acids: CSARDGEPPLYEQYF.

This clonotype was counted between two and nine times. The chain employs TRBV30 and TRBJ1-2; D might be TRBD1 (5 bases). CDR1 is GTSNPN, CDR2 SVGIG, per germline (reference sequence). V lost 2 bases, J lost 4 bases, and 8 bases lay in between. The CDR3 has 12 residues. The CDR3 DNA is TGTGCCTGGAGTAGGGGTGGCTATGGCTACACCTTC. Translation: CAWSRGGYGYTF.

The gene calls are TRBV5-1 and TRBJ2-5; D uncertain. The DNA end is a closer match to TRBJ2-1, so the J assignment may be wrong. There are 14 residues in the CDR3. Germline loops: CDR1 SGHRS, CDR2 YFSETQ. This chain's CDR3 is CASSFLGPRVEQFF. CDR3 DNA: TGCGCCAGCAGCTTCCTTGGCCCAAGAGTAGAGCAGTTCTTC.

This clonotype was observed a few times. The CDR3 spells CASRPGDLAGYTF. DNA for the CDR3: TGTGCCTCCCGTCCAGGTGACCTTGCGGGCTACACCTTC. The chain combines TRBV10-3 with TRBJ1-2; D not resolved. In germline, CDR1 is ENHRY, CDR2 SYGVKD. This CDR3 spans 13 amino acids. V was cut by 11 bases and J by 8 bases, with 21 bases left in between.

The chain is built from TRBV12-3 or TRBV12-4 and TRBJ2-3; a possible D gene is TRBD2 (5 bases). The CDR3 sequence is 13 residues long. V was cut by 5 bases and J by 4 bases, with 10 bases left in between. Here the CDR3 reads CASSVGRADTQYF. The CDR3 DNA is TGTGCCAGCAGTGTAGGGCGGGCAGATACGCAGTATTTT.

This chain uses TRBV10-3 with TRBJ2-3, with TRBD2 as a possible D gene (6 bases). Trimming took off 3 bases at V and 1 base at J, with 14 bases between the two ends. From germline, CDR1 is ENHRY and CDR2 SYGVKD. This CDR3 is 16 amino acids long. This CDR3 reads CAISDRRGEGTDTQYF. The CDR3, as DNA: TGTGCCATCAGTGATCGGCGGGGAGAAGGCACAGATACGCAGTATTTT.